What follows is one T cell receptor (beta chain) and its context. The antigen is not known. Clones were read by immunoSEQ multiplex PCR, and TCRdb kept only the in-frame ones, dropping some. The sample includes nearly 30,000 clones, over 75% of them seen just once. These data come from a study of CD4 T cells in relation to SARS-CoV-2 and coronaviruses. Study summary: The restricting HLA molecule for shared crossreactive spike epitopes was mapped.

The unexposed donors gave CD4+ T cells in about 2011-2019, prior to COVID-19. The cells were cultured for around ten days before CD4+ T cells were isolated. Notes on the study in general: Monoreactive clones expanded significantly more to SARS-CoV-2 than crossreactive clones did.

Source material: CD4+ T cells from PBMCs, cultured in vitro. This clonotype originated in a human donor in good health.

This CDR3 is CASRPPGGVDTQYF. The CDR3 DNA reads as TGTGCCAGCCGCCCTCCCGGGGGAGTAGATACGCAGTATTTT. V and J are TRBV27 and TRBJ2-3, with a tentative D call TRBD2 (6 bases). The V gene's germline CDR1 is MNHEY and CDR2 SMNVEV (reference sequence). This CDR3 contains 14 residues. V gave up 8 bases and J gave up 5 bases, with 17 bases separating them.